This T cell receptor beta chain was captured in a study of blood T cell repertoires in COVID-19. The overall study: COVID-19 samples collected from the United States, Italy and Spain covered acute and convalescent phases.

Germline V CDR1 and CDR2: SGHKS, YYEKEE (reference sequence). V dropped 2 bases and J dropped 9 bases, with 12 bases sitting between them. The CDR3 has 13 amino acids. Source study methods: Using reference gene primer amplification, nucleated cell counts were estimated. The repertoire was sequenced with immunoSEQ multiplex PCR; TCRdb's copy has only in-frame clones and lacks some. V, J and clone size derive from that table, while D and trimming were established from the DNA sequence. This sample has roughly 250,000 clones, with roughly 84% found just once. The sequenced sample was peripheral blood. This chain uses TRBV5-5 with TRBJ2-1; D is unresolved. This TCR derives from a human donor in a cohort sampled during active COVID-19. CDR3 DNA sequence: TGTGCCAGCAGCTTTACTATCCCGGCTGAGCAGTTCTTC. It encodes CASSFTIPAEQFF.